The text below deals with one T cell receptor beta chain. This record belongs to a study of blood T cell repertoires in COVID-19. Across the whole study: Sites across the United States, Italy and Spain contributed samples from acute and convalescent COVID-19.

The table came from immunoSEQ multiplex PCR; TCRdb's copy has only in-frame clones and leaves some out. The sample gives roughly 100,000 clones, 71% of which show up once; approximately 0.87% is in the top ten. This CDR3 has 15 residues. V was pared by 6 bases and J by 6 bases, with 11 bases of the junction left unmatched. Germline lookup yields CDR1 SNHLY and CDR2 FYNNEI. The chain employs TRBV2 and TRBJ2-3, with 8 bases lining up with TRBD1. This sequence was found in a human donor with acute or convalescent COVID-19. The donor label of this sample is uncertain. What was sequenced was peripheral blood. The CDR3 DNA sequence: TGTGCCAGCAGGTCCTCCCGGACAGGGCGGGATACGCAGTATTTT. It codes for CASRSSRTGRDTQYF.